The 12 T cell receptor beta chains given below trace back to one sample, sequenced in a study of cytomegalovirus exposure and HLA in healthy donors. TCRdb's copy holds only in-frame clones and misses some; the assay was immunoSEQ multiplex PCR. The table lists nearly 200,000 clones, 84% of them singletons. The sequenced material came from PBMCs. These receptors all come from a woman under 40 in good health and CMV-seropositive.

This clone was recorded a few times. The rearrangement uses TRBV5-1 and TRBJ2-2; TRBD2 aligns across 10 bases. With 0 bases clipped from V and 6 bases from J, the junction kept 8 bases outside the gene matches. The CDR3 is made up of 17 amino acids. The germline V gene has CDR1 SGHRS and CDR2 YFSETQ. The CDR3 DNA follows: TGCGCCAGCAGCTTGGGTGTAGCGGGAGGACTAGCCGGGGAGCTGTTTTTT. Translating it yields CASSLGVAGGLAGELFF. The variable domain in full, completed from reference TRBV5-1 and TRBJ2-2, reads KAGVTQTPRYLIKTRGQQVTLSCSPISGHRSVSWYQQTPGQGLQFLFEYFSETQRNKGNFPGRFSGRQFSNSRSEMNVSTLELGDSALYLCASSLGVAGGLAGELFFGEGSRLTVL.

The rearrangement uses TRBV5-8 and TRBJ2-1; maybe TRBD2 (6 bases). Between the trimmed V and J ends, which lost 2 bases and 2 bases, there was a span of 11 bases. Germline V gene sequence: CDR1 SGHTS, CDR2 YDEGEE. The CDR3 has 15 amino acids. Here the CDR3 reads CASSFVGLTYNEQFF. The CDR3 nucleotides read TGTGCCAGCAGCTTTGTGGGACTCACCTACAATGAGCAGTTCTTC.

The rearrangement joins TRBV6-6 to TRBJ2-1, with 9 bases that match TRBD1. Per the germline V gene, CDR1 is MNHNY and CDR2 is SVGAGI (reference sequence). With 2 bases clipped from V and 8 bases from J, the junction kept 10 bases outside the gene matches. This CDR3 contains 16 residues. CDR3 residues: CASSYTGQGVWYEQFF. The CDR3 DNA is TGTGCCAGCAGTTACACGGGACAGGGAGTATGGTATGAGCAGTTCTTC.

The chain employs TRBV18 and TRBJ2-7, with 7 positions matching TRBD1. CDR3 length: 15 residues. V lost 3 bases to trimming and J lost 0 bases; unmatched junction nucleotides: 5. Germline-derived CDR1 and CDR2 are KGHSH and LQKENI. CDR3 DNA sequence: TGTGCCAGCTCACCGTCGGGACAGTTCTCCTACGAGCAGTACTTC. Encoded protein: CASSPSGQFSYEQYF. The complete variable domain, with remaining parts taken from reference TRBV18 and TRBJ2-7, reads NAGVMQNPRHLVRRRGQEARLRCSPMKGHSHVYWYRQLPEEGLKFMVYLQKENIIDESGMPKERFSAEFPKEGPSILRIQQVVRGDSAAYFCASSPSGQFSYEQYFGPGTRLTVT.

The rearrangement joins TRBV5-4 to TRBJ2-2; 9 positions agree with TRBD2. Germline V gene lookup returns CDR1 SGHNT and CDR2 YYREEE (reference sequence). The V gene end was trimmed by 10 bases and the J gene end by 2 bases; junction bases not matched to a gene: 9. The CDR3 extends over 15 amino acids. This CDR3 is CAGGREGANTGELFF. The DNA for the CDR3 is TGTGCCGGGGGGCGGGAGGGCGCTAACACCGGGGAGCTGTTTTTT.

The rearrangement joins TRBV28 to TRBJ1-1, with D unresolved. The CDR3 spans 13 residues. V gave up 7 bases and J gave up 5 bases, with 14 bases separating them. The germline V gene encodes CDR1 MDHEN and CDR2 SYDVKM. Written as DNA, the CDR3 is TGTGCCAGCATCTTTACATTCGGGACTGAAGCTTTCTTT. Translation: CASIFTFGTEAFF.

The V and J genes are TRBV15 and TRBJ1-2; no clear D gene. This CDR3 is built from 13 residues. CDR1 and CDR2 (germline): LNHNV, YYDKDF (reference sequence). The V and J ends lost 0 bases and 9 bases respectively, with 11 bases between them. For the CDR3, the DNA is TGTGCCACCAGCAGAGATGTGAGTTCCAGCTACACCTTC. The encoded protein is CATSRDVSSSYTF.

This chain links TRBV13 with TRBJ2-7; 7 bases agree with TRBD2. Germline-derived CDR1 and CDR2 are PRHDT and FYEKMQ (reference sequence). The trim removed 5 bases at V and 1 base at J, leaving 8 bases unmatched. CDR3 length: 15 residues. CDR3: CASSRIGLGSYEQYF. The CDR3 DNA sequence: TGTGCCAGCAGCAGAATAGGACTAGGGTCCTACGAGCAGTACTTC.

The J gene is TRBJ2-2, the V gene TRBV7-3; a weak D match, TRBD1 (5 bases). CDR1 is SGHTA and CDR2 is FQGTGA in the germline V gene. The CDR3 length is 18 residues. V lost 4 bases and J 6 bases, leaving 24 bases between the germline ends. The CDR3 spells CASSSVRQTPGNAGELFF. The CDR3 DNA follows: TGTGCCAGCAGCTCCGTGCGTCAGACACCAGGGAATGCCGGGGAGCTGTTTTTT.

The chain's CDR3 is CASSGDRAYGYTF. The CDR3 coding sequence is TGTGCCAGCAGTGGGGACAGGGCGTATGGCTACACCTTC. This rearrangement joins TRBV2 to TRBJ1-2, with 9 bases that match TRBD1. The CDR3 is 13 residues long. J was trimmed by 5 bases and V by 4 bases; bases with no gene match: 2. CDR1 and CDR2 from the germline V gene are SNHLY and FYNNEI. The complete variable domain, with remaining parts taken from reference TRBV2 and TRBJ1-2, reads EPEVTQTPSHQVTQMGQEVILRCVPISNHLYFYWYRQILGQKVEFLVSFYNNEISEKSEIFDDQFSVERPDGSNFTLKIRSTKLEDSAMYFCASSGDRAYGYTFGSGTRLTVV.

V usage is TRBV5-1 and J usage is TRBJ2-3; D is ambiguous. The CDR3 spans 13 residues. The V and J ends lost 0 bases and 2 bases respectively, with 4 bases between them. Germline CDR1 is SGHRS and CDR2 is YFSETQ. CDR3 nucleotides: TGCGCCAGCAGCTTGGGTTACACAGATACGCAGTATTTT. It translates to CASSLGYTDTQYF.

This sequence joins TRBV4-2 and TRBJ2-2; tentative D call: TRBD1 (6 bases). The CDR3 has 16 amino acids. V lost 5 bases, J lost 1 base, and 14 bases lay in between. Germline V gene data show CDR1 as LGHNA and CDR2 as YNFKEQ. CDR3 region: CASSATLRGNTGELFF. CDR3 coding DNA: TGTGCCAGCAGCGCAACCCTCAGGGGGAACACCGGGGAGCTGTTTTTT.